This T cell receptor beta chain was sequenced during a study of T cells after yellow fever vaccination. Production of TCR cDNA was by 5'RACE template switching, which also added a universal primer site and UMIs. TCRdb processed the 5' RACE reads anew with MiXCR; each CDR3 protein has one entry. Of more than 90,000 distinct CDR3 sequences in the sample, approximately 7.1% are singletons; the top ten hold approximately 3%. Germline CDR1 and CDR2: SGHAT and FQNNGV. The CDR3 loop spans 17 amino acids. The V gene end was trimmed by 1 base and the J gene end by 3 bases; junction bases not matched to a gene: 9. This clonotype was seen at least ten times.

The chain combines TRBV11-2 with TRBJ1-5, with TRBD1 identical over 7 bases. Material: CD4+ T cells sorted from PBMCs, obtained around 45 days after the first yellow fever vaccination. This receptor was identified in a man aged 18 to 35 who received the YFV17D yellow fever vaccine. CDR3 DNA: TGTGCCAGCAGCTTAGGGACAGGATACTACTCCAATCAGCCCCAGCATTTT. It is translated as CASSLGTGYYSNQPQHF.